These 7 T cell receptor beta chains came from one sample sequenced in a study of graft-versus-host responses after intestinal transplantation. For these TCRs, the target antigens are not known. Generated by immunoSEQ multiplex PCR, the TCRdb table keeps only in-frame clones and is missing some. The table includes 100,000 or so clones, about 92% detected once. The specimen comprised unstimulated CD8+ T cells sorted from spleen or lymph node cells, sampled before intestinal transplant. These receptors were taken from a human donor who received an intestinal transplant.

This chain uses TRBV4-3 with TRBJ2-3; TRBD2 agrees at 7 bases. V lost 4 bases, J lost 4 bases, and 14 bases stayed unmatched. Germline assignment: CDR1 LGHNA and CDR2 YSLEER. CDR3 size: 17 residues. CDR3: CASSPHLGLVGSDTQYF. The CDR3 nucleotides read TGCGCCAGCAGCCCACACCTTGGACTAGTTGGGTCAGATACGCAGTATTTT.

The rearrangement joins TRBV29-1 to TRBJ2-4; 8 bases map to TRBD2. V was clipped by 7 bases and J by 7 bases; unmatched bases: 9. The CDR3 contains 13 residues. Germline V lookup: CDR1 SQVTM, CDR2 ANQGSEA. For the CDR3, the DNA is TGCAGCGCAAGCGGGGGCGCGGATAACATTCAGTACTTC. Amino acids: CSASGGADNIQYF.

This chain connects TRBV6-5 to TRBJ1-5, with 9 bases aligning to TRBD1. The CDR3 is 15 residues long. V was clipped by 4 bases and J by 2 bases; unmatched bases: 3. Germline CDR1 reads MNHEY; CDR2 reads SVGAGI. CDR3 sequence reads: CASSSRQGGNQPQHF. The CDR3 DNA reads TGTGCCAGCAGTTCTAGACAGGGGGGCAATCAGCCCCAGCATTTT.

The V and J genes are TRBV5-6 and TRBJ1-3, with 7 bases identical to TRBD1. This CDR3 has 16 amino acids. The germline V gene encodes CDR1 SGHDT and CDR2 YYEEEE. V was pared by 0 bases and J by 0 bases, with 3 bases of the junction left unmatched. As DNA, the CDR3 is TGTGCCAGCAGCTTGGGGAGGGACAGCTCTGGAAACACCATATATTTT. Amino acid sequence: CASSLGRDSSGNTIYF.

This rearrangement joins TRBV4-3 to TRBJ2-2, with D possibly matching TRBD2 (5 bases). Germline CDR1 and CDR2: LGHNA and YSLEER. V was cut by 0 bases and J by 0 bases, with 14 bases left in between. CDR3 size: 18 residues. CDR3 in DNA: TGCGCCAGCAGCCAAGATAGTTCACTAGACGCGAACACCGGGGAGCTGTTTTTT. This encodes CASSQDSSLDANTGELFF.

The V call is TRBV6-5, the J call TRBJ2-2; D is uncertain. The CDR3 is 13 amino acids. The ends were cut back, 4 bases at V and 5 bases at J, with 8 bases in the middle. Germline CDR1 reads MNHEY; CDR2 reads SVGAGI. This CDR3 is CASSSYLTGELFF. The CDR3 region has the DNA TGTGCCAGCAGTTCGTATTTGACCGGGGAGCTGTTTTTT.

The CDR3 region has the DNA TGTGCCTGGACCTCGGGACAGGCCATTGAAGCTTTCTTT. Residues: CAWTSGQAIEAFF. The chain has TRBV30 and TRBJ1-1; 8 nucleotides agree with TRBD1. Trimming took 4 bases from V and 7 from J; bases not matched to a gene: 8. This CDR3 has 13 residues. Germline values: CDR1 GTSNPN, CDR2 SVGIG (reference sequence).